These T cell receptor beta chains were read from a single sample in a study of post-analysis software for immune sequencing data. MiXCR, applied by TCRdb to the PCR reads, yields one record per CDR3 protein. The sample contains hundreds of thousands of distinct CDR3 sequences, roughly two fifths of which appear only once. The source material was blood. Every receptor here comes from a girl aged 5-17 years with multiple sclerosis. Each CDR3 is given with its conserved first and last residue. Fields, in order: D gene, J gene, clone size, V gene, CDR3 DNA, CDR3 protein. D genes are given only for firm matches. Clone size is stated in some rows and not others, as once, few, many or a class when expanded.

-	TRBJ2-7	-	TRBV7-2	TGTGCCAGCAGCCGACAGCCGATCTACGAGCAGTACTTC	CASSRQPIYEQYF
TRBD1	TRBJ1-2	-	TRBV6-1	TGTGCCAGCAGTGCAAGGACAGGCATAGACGGCTACACCTTC	CASSARTGIDGYTF
-	TRBJ2-7	few	TRBV4-1	TGCGCCAGCAGCCTAGCAGTTGCTGAATTCTCCTACGAGCAGTACTTC	CASSLAVAEFSYEQYF
-	TRBJ1-5	-	TRBV27	TGTGCCAGCAGTCGACACGGGACACCGAACGGGCAGCCCCAGCATTTT	CASSRHGTPNGQPQHF
TRBD2	TRBJ2-1	-	TRBV20-1	TGCAGTGCTAGAGGAGCGGGAGCCTACAATGAGCAGTTCTTC	CSARGAGAYNEQFF
-	TRBJ1-5	few	TRBV7-9	TGTGCCAGCAGCTTGGGCAGGGAAGGTCAGCCCCAGCATTTT	CASSLGREGQPQHF
-	TRBJ1-1	-	TRBV10-3	TGTGCCATCTCACACCCTCTGAACACTGAAGCTTTCTTT	CAISHPLNTEAFF
TRBD1	TRBJ1-2	few	TRBV5-1	TGCGCCAGCAGCGCGGACAGGGCTAAAGAGGCCTCTAACTATGGCTACACCTTC	CASSADRAKEASNYGYTF
-	TRBJ2-7	few	TRBV7-2	TGTGCCAGCAGCTTAGGCTCCTTTTACGAGCAGTACTTC	CASSLGSFYEQYF
TRBD1	TRBJ2-6	-	TRBV10-3	TGTGCCATCAGTCCACGGGACAGTGACTCTGGGGCCAACGTCCTGACTTTC	CAISPRDSDSGANVLTF
-	TRBJ1-1	-	TRBV3-1	TGTGCCAGCAGGACCTCTGACGGTAATCCTGAAGCTTTCTTT	CASRTSDGNPEAFF
TRBD2	TRBJ2-7	few	TRBV20-1	TGCAGTGCAGAACTAGCGGTGGTAAACGAGCAGTACTTC	CSAELAVVNEQYF
-	TRBJ2-7	-	TRBV6-1	TGTGCCAGCAGTGAAGAAGTGGCCTACGAGCAGTACTTC	CASSEEVAYEQYF
TRBD1	TRBJ2-1	-	TRBV3-1	TGTGCCAGCAGCCAACCGGACAGGGGGCTAGCGGTTAGGAGCTCCTACAATGAGCAGTTCTTC	CASSQPDRGLAVRSSYNEQFF
TRBD2	TRBJ2-1	-	TRBV27	TGTGCCAGCAGTTTTTCTAGCGGGGCTGGTGAGCAGTTCTTC	CASSFSSGAGEQFF
TRBD1	TRBJ2-5	-	TRBV12-3/TRBV12-4	TGTGCCAGCACTAGGGACAGGGGGCTAGAGACCCAGTACTTC	CASTRDRGLETQYF
TRBD2	TRBJ2-3	-	TRBV12-3/TRBV12-4	TGTGCCAGCAGCCAAGATTCCGGGACTAGCGCGTTCGCAGATGCGCAGTATTTT	CASSQDSGTSAFADAQYF
TRBD1	TRBJ2-1	few	TRBV4-2	TGTGCCAGCAGCCACCAAGGTTTGACAGGGCTCACCTACAATGAGCAGTTCTTC	CASSHQGLTGLTYNEQFF
-	TRBJ2-5	few	TRBV5-1	TGTGCCAGCAGCCGGGGAGTCCAAGAGACCCAGTACTTC	CASSRGVQETQYF
-	TRBJ1-1	-	TRBV14	TGTGCCAGTAAGGGGTACACTGAAGCTTTCTTT	CASKGYTEAFF
-	TRBJ2-3	few	TRBV20-1	TGCAGTGCTAGAGACCCGACTAGCACAGATACGCAGTATTTT	CSARDPTSTDTQYF
-	TRBJ2-7	-	TRBV12-3/TRBV12-4	TGTGCCAGCACTCAAGAGGGGAGTAGCGACGAGCAGTACTTC	CASTQEGSSDEQYF
-	TRBJ1-1	-	TRBV4-1	TGCGCCAGCAGCCAAGAGTTACGCTTTGATGCTTTCTTT	CASSQELRFDAFF
-	TRBJ2-1	-	TRBV7-2	TGTGCCAGCAGCCCCGGGAGTGAGCAGTTCTTC	CASSPGSEQFF
-	TRBJ2-3	-	TRBV6-6	TGTGCCAGCAGTGACTCCGGGGGCGGAGATACGCAGTATTTT	CASSDSGGGDTQYF
-	TRBJ2-3	few	TRBV18	TGTGCCAGCTCACCGGGGGGTTACACAGATACGCAGTATTTT	CASSPGGYTDTQYF
-	TRBJ2-3	-	TRBV20-1	TGCAGTGCCCCGCCGGGAGTCCTTTCTAGCACAGATACGCAGTATTTT	CSAPPGVLSSTDTQYF
-	TRBJ2-7	-	TRBV2	TGTGCCAGCACCCTAACCGGGGCGCGGTACTTC	CASTLTGARYF
-	TRBJ2-4	-	TRBV12-3/TRBV12-4	TGTGCCAGCAGTTTAGTTTTGGGGTCAGAAAACATTCAGTACTTC	CASSLVLGSENIQYF
-	TRBJ1-2	-	TRBV6-5	TGTGCCAGCAGTTACGTCAGACAGAACCTAAGGGGAGGCTACACCTTC	CASSYVRQNLRGGYTF
-	TRBJ1-1	-	TRBV25-1	TGTGCCAGCAGTGAATCCAGTTGGTTAAGGACTGAAGCTTTCTTT	CASSESSWLRTEAFF
-	TRBJ2-3	-	TRBV5-1	TGCGCCAGCAGCGGTACGGGGGGCCCGCTCCCGACTCATAGCACAGATACGCAGTATTTT	CASSGTGGPLPTHSTDTQYF
-	TRBJ2-7	-	TRBV9	TGTGCCAGCAGCTCCAGGGGAGGGGGCCCCTACGAGCAGTACTTC	CASSSRGGGPYEQYF
-	TRBJ2-7	-	TRBV10-3	TGTGCCATCAGGGGAGAGTCCTACGAGCAGTACTTC	CAIRGESYEQYF
-	TRBJ2-4	-	TRBV7-2	TGTGCCAGCAGCAATGCTAGACAGGAGGGAAACATTCAGTACTTC	CASSNARQEGNIQYF
-	TRBJ2-1	-	TRBV12-3/TRBV12-4	TGTGCCAGCAGTCCCCAGGACTTCATGTTACGGGACAATGAGCAGTTCTTC	CASSPQDFMLRDNEQFF
-	TRBJ2-5	-	TRBV12-3/TRBV12-4	TGTGCCAGCAGGTCAAGACTGGGAGCGACCCAGTACTTC	CASRSRLGATQYF
-	TRBJ2-7	-	TRBV7-9	TGTGCCAGCAGCTGGAAAATCTACGAGCAGTACTTC	CASSWKIYEQYF
-	TRBJ1-5	-	TRBV12-5	TGTGCTAGTGGTTTTTTTGTTGGGCAGGCTAGCAATCAGCCCCAGCATTTT	CASGFFVGQASNQPQHF
TRBD2	TRBJ2-1	many	TRBV20-1	TGCAGTGCTCCCCCGGGACTAGCAGATAATGAGCAGTTCTTC	CSAPPGLADNEQFF
TRBD2	TRBJ2-3	-	TRBV7-8	TGTGCCAGCAGCTTATTTAGCGGGGACACAGATACGCAGTATTTT	CASSLFSGDTDTQYF
-	TRBJ2-1	-	TRBV12-3/TRBV12-4	TGTGCCAGCAGCCGGGACTCTCCACGGGGTGAGCAGTTCTTC	CASSRDSPRGEQFF
TRBD2	TRBJ2-3	few	TRBV7-2	TGTGCCAGCAGCTTACGGCCCAGCGGGAGTTCAGATACGCAGTATTTT	CASSLRPSGSSDTQYF
TRBD2	TRBJ2-1	-	TRBV5-1	TGCGCCAGCAGCTTGCAGCGGGAGGCCTACAATGAGCAGTTCTTC	CASSLQREAYNEQFF